The source of this T cell receptor (beta chain) is a study of T cell responses to AZD1222 COVID-19 vaccine. TCRdb's table, derived via immunoSEQ multiplex PCR, lists solely in-frame clones and lacks some. This sample has roughly 78,000 clones, with over 80% found just once. Germline V gene data show CDR1 as SGHRS and CDR2 as YFSETQ. The CDR3 covers 14 residues. The ends lost 3 bases at V and 5 bases at J; junction bases unmatched: 5. This receptor was taken from an adult in good health. Specimen: peripheral blood, collected on day 0 of AZD1222 vaccination. The rearrangement uses TRBV5-1 and TRBJ1-1; 9 nucleotides align to TRBD1. DNA for the CDR3: TGCGCCAGCAGCTACCAGACAGGGGGGACTGAAGCTTTCTTT. Translation gives CASSYQTGGTEAFF. Filled out from reference TRBV5-1 and TRBJ1-1, the complete variable domain reads KAGVTQTPRYLIKTRGQQVTLSCSPISGHRSVSWYQQTPGQGLQFLFEYFSETQRNKGNFPGRFSGRQFSNSRSEMNVSTLELGDSALYLCASSYQTGGTEAFFGQGTRLTVV.